The 15 T cell receptor beta chains below come from one sample, sequenced in a study of cytomegalovirus exposure and HLA in healthy donors. 60 Vbeta and 13 Jbeta primers were used in PCR. The data were produced by immunoSEQ multiplex PCR, yet TCRdb's version contains in-frame clones alone and is incomplete. The listing contains 170,000 or so clones. The material sequenced was PBMCs. The receptors were sampled from a man aged 30 to 39 in good health and CMV-seronegative.

The genes are TRBV19 and TRBJ2-7; tentatively, D is TRBD1 (5 bases). The germline gives CDR1 LNHDA, CDR2 SQIVND (reference sequence). The CDR3 consists of 13 residues. V shed 6 bases and J shed 4 bases, with 13 bases lying between them. Here the CDR3 reads CASRRPQGYEQYF. The CDR3 bases are TGTGCCAGTAGACGTCCCCAGGGATACGAGCAGTACTTC.

This chain uses TRBV4-3 with TRBJ2-7, with 7 positions matching TRBD1. This CDR3 is 15 amino acids long. Germline values: CDR1 LGHNA, CDR2 YSLEER. V was pared by 0 bases and J by 7 bases, with 9 bases of the junction left unmatched. In DNA, the CDR3 is TGCGCCAGCAGCCAAGATTGGAAGGGGGCAGGGGAGCAGTACTTC. It encodes CASSQDWKGAGEQYF.

J is TRBJ1-3 and V is TRBV4-2, with TRBD1 as a possible D gene (5 bases). The germline V gene has CDR1 LGHNA and CDR2 YNFKEQ. Deletions cut 0 bases from V and 2 bases from J, with 14 bases between. The CDR3 length is 17 residues. The CDR3 spells CASSQDSQGFTGNTIYF. The CDR3 DNA reads as TGTGCCAGCAGCCAAGATTCCCAGGGCTTTACTGGAAACACCATATATTTT.

The genes are TRBV5-8 and TRBJ2-1, with TRBD2 matching over 14 bases. V shed 1 base, J shed 7 bases, and the junction held 4 bases outside the gene matches. The germline V gene has CDR1 SGHTS and CDR2 YDEGEE. This CDR3 contains 16 residues. CDR3 in DNA: TGTGCCAGCAGCTTGAGAGGGACTAGCGGGAGTAATGAGCAGTTCTTC. Amino acid sequence: CASSLRGTSGSNEQFF. Supplemented by reference TRBV5-8 and TRBJ2-1, the full variable domain reads EAGVTQSPTHLIKTRGQQATLRCSPISGHTSVYWYQQALGLGLQFLLWYDEGEERNRGNFPPRFSGRQFPNYSSELNVNALELEDSALYLCASSLRGTSGSNEQFFGPGTRLTVL.

The chain has TRBV18 and TRBJ1-1, with 7 bases that match TRBD1. Germline trimming cut 9 bases from V and 6 bases from J; bases unmatched to any gene: 7. Germline assignment: CDR1 KGHSH and CDR2 LQKENI. The CDR3 spans 12 residues. The CDR3 loop reads CASAPGGAEAFF. DNA for the CDR3: TGTGCCAGTGCACCAGGGGGGGCTGAAGCTTTCTTT.

This chain uses TRBV18 with TRBJ2-2, with TRBD2 as a possible D gene (5 bases). Germline V CDR1 and CDR2: KGHSH, LQKENI. V was pared by 3 bases and J by 3 bases, with 17 bases between. The CDR3 is 17 amino acids. The CDR3 spells CASSPQSGRRDTGELFF. In nucleotides, the CDR3 is TGTGCCAGCTCACCCCAGTCGGGGAGACGGGACACCGGGGAGCTGTTTTTT.

This rearrangement joins TRBV29-1 to TRBJ1-3; D unresolved. The CDR3 consists of 13 residues. The ends were cut back, 3 bases at V and 3 bases at J, with 9 bases in the middle. CDR1 SQVTM and CDR2 ANQGSEA come from the germline V gene. The CDR3 region has the DNA TGCAGCGTTGACTTGCGGGGTGGAAACACCATATATTTT. Translated: CSVDLRGGNTIYF. The whole variable domain, filled in from reference TRBV29-1 and TRBJ1-3, reads SAVISQKPSRDICQRGTSLTIQCQVDSQVTMMFWYRQQPGQSLTLIATANQGSEATYESGFVIDKFPISRPNLTFSTLTVSNMSPEDSSIYLCSVDLRGGNTIYFGEGSWLTVV.

DNA for the CDR3: TGTGCCAGCAGCTCTCCACCTCCAGCGGGAGTCTTATACGAGCAGTACTTC. It specifies CASSSPPPAGVLYEQYF. The rearrangement uses TRBV11-3 and TRBJ2-7; 8 positions agree with TRBD2. CDR3 length equals 17 residues. CDR1 is SGHNT, CDR2 YENEEA, per germline. V trimming: 4 bases; J trimming: 4 bases; junction bases outside the gene matches: 15.

The chain is built from TRBV7-6 and TRBJ2-5; D possibly corresponds to TRBD2 (6 bases). The V gene lost 0 bases and the J gene lost 11 bases, with 13 bases spanning the gap. Germline V lookup: CDR1 SGHVS, CDR2 FNYEAQ. The CDR3 is 13 amino acids. CDR3 in DNA: TGTGCCAGCAGCTTAGCGGCGGGAAAGGAGCAGTACTTC. Translating it yields CASSLAAGKEQYF.

The genes are TRBV5-6 and TRBJ1-1, with 11 bases that match TRBD1. In germline, CDR1 is SGHDT, CDR2 YYEEEE. The CDR3 has 16 amino acids. After removal of 4 bases from V and 2 bases from J, the junction contained 7 bases not matched to a gene. In DNA form, the CDR3 reads TGTGCCAGCAGCCCCCTTAGGACAGGGGGCAACACTGAAGCTTTCTTT. Its protein product is CASSPLRTGGNTEAFF. The full variable domain, rest sourced from reference TRBV5-6 and TRBJ1-1, is DAGVTQSPTHLIKTRGQQVTLRCSPKSGHDTVSWYQQALGQGPQFIFQYYEEEERQRGNFPDRFSGHQFPNYSSELNVNALLLGDSALYLCASSPLRTGGNTEAFFGQGTRLTVV.

The chain employs TRBV10-2 and TRBJ2-2; 7 nucleotides line up with TRBD2. The germline CDR1 and CDR2 sequences are WSHSY and SAAADI. The V gene end was trimmed by 2 bases and the J gene end by 4 bases; junction bases not matched to a gene: 7. The CDR3 has 16 amino acids. This chain's CDR3 is CASSEPRGSFTGELFF. CDR3 DNA sequence: TGCGCCAGCAGTGAGCCGCGCGGGAGTTTCACCGGGGAGCTGTTTTTT.

The rearrangement links TRBV6-5 to TRBJ2-7, with TRBD2 matching 10 bases. The CDR3 loop spans 14 amino acids. The germline V gene encodes CDR1 MNHEY and CDR2 SVGAGI. J was trimmed by 2 bases and V by 6 bases; bases with no gene match: 4. The CDR3, as DNA: TGTGCCAGCAGACCGACTAGCGGGCCCTACGAGCAGTACTTC. This codes for CASRPTSGPYEQYF.

V and J are TRBV11-3 and TRBJ1-1, with D possibly matching TRBD1 (5 bases). V was shortened by 2 bases and J by 4 bases, with 8 bases between the two germline ends. This CDR3 is built from 13 residues. Germline V gene lookup returns CDR1 SGHNT and CDR2 YENEEA. The CDR3 reads CASSLLGGTEAFF. DNA for the CDR3: TGTGCCAGCAGCTTACTGGGGGGCACTGAAGCTTTCTTT.

V usage is TRBV9 and J usage is TRBJ1-4; the D is unclear. Trimming stripped 1 base from V and 4 bases from J, with 8 bases between. Looked up from germline, CDR1 is SGDLS and CDR2 is YYNGEE. The CDR3 spans 14 residues. CDR3: CASSVRGINEKLFF. CDR3 DNA sequence: TGTGCCAGCAGCGTACGCGGAATTAATGAAAAACTGTTTTTT.

V and J are TRBV6-6 and TRBJ1-1; 9 bases are shared with TRBD1. Germline CDR1 is MNHNY and CDR2 is SVGAGI (reference sequence). This CDR3 has 14 residues. The V gene end was trimmed by 7 bases and the J gene end by 6 bases; junction bases not matched to a gene: 9. The CDR3 is CASKPGQGISEAFF. The CDR3 DNA follows: TGTGCCAGCAAACCGGGACAGGGTATTTCTGAAGCTTTCTTT.